The source of this T cell receptor (beta chain) is a study of blood T cell repertoires in COVID-19 (TCRdb year 2020). With respect to the entire study: Samples covering the acute and convalescent phases of COVID-19 were provided by collaborators in the United States, Italy and Spain. The prospective study material was composed of cDNA or gDNA derived from T cells, B-cell-depleted T cells, or PBMCs. Subjects who had been exposed to COVID-19, were actively infected with it, or had recovered from it provided the deeply sampled blood TCRbeta repertoires that made up the dataset. The repertoires were released in a freely available public database meant as a resource for research on the immune response to SARS-CoV-2. HLA class I and class II types, where available, came from metadata supplied by the sample provider rather than from assay-based typing. A de-identified subject ID, COVID-19 status, age in years and sex were almost always included in the sample metadata. Samples came from the ongoing ImmuneRACE study (first 160 participants) plus 1,254 subjects from 6 global collaborators.

Each collaborating institution followed its own protocols to collect whole blood in K2EDTA tubes. For TCRbeta analysis, collaborators shipped samples in one of three forms: frozen whole blood, isolated PBMCs, or DNA extracted from either of those sample types. What the authors observed across the whole study: The amount of clinical and demographic metadata varied by source and participant and was provided uncurated.

About this clone: Its cognate antigen has yet to be identified. Qualities for individual bases were not recorded, and no much larger clone is one base off.

TCRbeta CDR3 regions were amplified from genomic DNA by means of the immunoSEQ Assay, a bias-controlled multiplex PCR. Under the source paper's analysis protocol: The number of nucleated cells in each sample was estimated by amplification of reference gene primers within the assay. To quantify the absolute abundance of each unique TCRbeta CDR3 rearrangement, sequence reads were collapsed and filtered. Productive Simpson clonality was computed per sample as the square root of Simpson's diversity index over productive rearrangements. In its TCRdb copy, this immuneACCESS table keeps in-frame sequences only and misses some clones. Where compared with another copy, unresolved V genes explain less than half of these, and the others have no known cause. Clone size and V and J calls were adopted from that table, with D and trimming inferred from the DNA. The sample table records some 110,000 clones; around 86% of these occur just once. The ten largest clones take up approximately 4.3% of the sample.

A distance of 14 bases separates the germline ends of V and J, which lose 2 bases and 3 bases respectively. The CDR3 holds 15 amino acids from the cysteine to the phenylalanine. Just the 45-base CDR3 DNA is kept, in frame starting at base 1. The germline V gene (reference sequence) specifies GTSNPN as CDR1 and SVGIG as CDR2. The sequence is built from TRBV30 and TRBJ1-5; the D gene cannot be resolved reliably. Input material: peripheral blood. The source is a man in his forties with acute or convalescent COVID-19. The CDR3 reads as follows: CAWSYSGQYNQPQHF. The DNA is as follows: TGTGCCTGGAGTTACTCTGGGCAGTACAATCAGCCCCAGCATTTT.